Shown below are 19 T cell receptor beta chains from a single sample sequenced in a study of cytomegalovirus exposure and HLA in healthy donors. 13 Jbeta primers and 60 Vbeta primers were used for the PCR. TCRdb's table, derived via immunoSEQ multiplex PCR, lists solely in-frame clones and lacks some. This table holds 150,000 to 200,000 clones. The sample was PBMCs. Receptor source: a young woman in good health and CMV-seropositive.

In nucleotides, the CDR3 is TGTGCCAGCATTTTCGACAGGGAGGTTGAAAAACTGTTTTTT. Protein: CASIFDREVEKLFF. The gene calls are TRBV2 and TRBJ1-4; TRBD1 matches 7 bases. The germline V gene encodes CDR1 SNHLY and CDR2 FYNNEI. The CDR3 runs to 14 residues. J lost 7 bases, V lost 7 bases, and 9 bases had no gene match.

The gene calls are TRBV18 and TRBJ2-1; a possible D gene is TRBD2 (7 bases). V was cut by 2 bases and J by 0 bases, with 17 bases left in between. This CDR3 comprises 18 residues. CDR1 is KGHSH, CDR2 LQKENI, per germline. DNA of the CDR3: TGTGCCAGCTCACCAACTAGAGGGGGGGGGAGCTCCTACAATGAGCAGTTCTTC. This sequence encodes CASSPTRGGGSSYNEQFF.

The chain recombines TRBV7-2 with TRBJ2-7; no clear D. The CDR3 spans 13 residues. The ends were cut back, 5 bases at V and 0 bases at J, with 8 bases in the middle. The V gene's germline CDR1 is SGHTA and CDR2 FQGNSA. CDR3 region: CASSTVVSYEQYF. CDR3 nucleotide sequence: TGTGCCAGCAGCACAGTGGTCTCCTACGAGCAGTACTTC.

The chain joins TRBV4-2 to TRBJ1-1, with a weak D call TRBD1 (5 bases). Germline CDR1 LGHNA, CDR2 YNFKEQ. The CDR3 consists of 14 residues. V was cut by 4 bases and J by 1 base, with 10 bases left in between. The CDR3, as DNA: TGTGCCAGCAGCCGGGGGGAAGGGAACACTGAAGCTTTCTTT. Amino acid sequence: CASSRGEGNTEAFF.

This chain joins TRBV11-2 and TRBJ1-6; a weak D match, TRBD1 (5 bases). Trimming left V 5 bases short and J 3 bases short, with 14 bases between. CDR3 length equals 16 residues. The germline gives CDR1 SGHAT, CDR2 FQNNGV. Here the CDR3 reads CASSLRPGVYNSPLHF. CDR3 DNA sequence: TGTGCCAGCAGCCTCCGACCGGGGGTCTATAATTCACCCCTCCACTTT.

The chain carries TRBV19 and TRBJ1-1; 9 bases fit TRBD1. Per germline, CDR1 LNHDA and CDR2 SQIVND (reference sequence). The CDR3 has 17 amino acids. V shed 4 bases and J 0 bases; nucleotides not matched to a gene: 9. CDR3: CASSNRGLRGMNTEAFF. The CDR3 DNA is TGTGCCAGTAGTAACAGGGGGCTGAGGGGTATGAACACTGAAGCTTTCTTT.

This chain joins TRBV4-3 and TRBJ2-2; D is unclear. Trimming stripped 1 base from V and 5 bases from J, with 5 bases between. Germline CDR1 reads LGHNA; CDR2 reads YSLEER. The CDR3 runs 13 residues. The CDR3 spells CASSQGATGELFF. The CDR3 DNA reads TGCGCCAGCAGCCAAGGGGCGACCGGGGAGCTGTTTTTT.

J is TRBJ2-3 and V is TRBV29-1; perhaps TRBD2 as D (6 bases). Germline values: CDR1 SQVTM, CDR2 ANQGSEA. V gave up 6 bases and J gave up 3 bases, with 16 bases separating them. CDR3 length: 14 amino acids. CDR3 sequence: CSVERGSGTDTQYF. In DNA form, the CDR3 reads TGCAGCGTAGAACGGGGGTCCGGGACAGATACGCAGTATTTT.

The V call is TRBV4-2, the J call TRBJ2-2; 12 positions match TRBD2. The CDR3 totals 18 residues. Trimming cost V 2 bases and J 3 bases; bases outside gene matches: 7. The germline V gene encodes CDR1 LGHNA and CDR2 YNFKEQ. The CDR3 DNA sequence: TGTGCCAGCAGCCAATCTCTAGCGGGAGGGCTATACACCGGGGAGCTGTTTTTT. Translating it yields CASSQSLAGGLYTGELFF.

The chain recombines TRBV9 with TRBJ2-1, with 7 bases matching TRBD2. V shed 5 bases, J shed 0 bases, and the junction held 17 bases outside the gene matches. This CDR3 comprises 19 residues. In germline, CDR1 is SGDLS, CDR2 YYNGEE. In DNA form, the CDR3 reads TGTGCCAGCAGACGTGGGGGGGGGAACCAACTAAGCTCCTACAATGAGCAGTTCTTC. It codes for CASRRGGGNQLSSYNEQFF.

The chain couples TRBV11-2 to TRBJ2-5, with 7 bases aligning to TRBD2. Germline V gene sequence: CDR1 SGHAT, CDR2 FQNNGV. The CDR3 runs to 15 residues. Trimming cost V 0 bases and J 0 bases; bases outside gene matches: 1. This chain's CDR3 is CASSLEAGYQETQYF. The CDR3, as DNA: TGTGCCAGCAGCTTAGAAGCGGGGTACCAAGAGACCCAGTACTTC.

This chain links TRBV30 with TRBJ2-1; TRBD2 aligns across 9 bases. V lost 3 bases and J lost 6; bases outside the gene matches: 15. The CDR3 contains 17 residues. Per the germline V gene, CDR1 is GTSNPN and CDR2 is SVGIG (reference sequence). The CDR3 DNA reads TGTGCCTGGAGCCTACCCCGGATGGCGGGGGGGCCCAATGAGCAGTTCTTC. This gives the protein CAWSLPRMAGGPNEQFF. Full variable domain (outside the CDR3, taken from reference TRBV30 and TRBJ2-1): SQTIHQWPATLVQPVGSPLSLECTVEGTSNPNLYWYRQAAGRGLQLLFYSVGIGQISSEVPQNLSASRPQDRQFILSSKKLLLSDSGFYLCAWSLPRMAGGPNEQFFGPGTRLTVL.

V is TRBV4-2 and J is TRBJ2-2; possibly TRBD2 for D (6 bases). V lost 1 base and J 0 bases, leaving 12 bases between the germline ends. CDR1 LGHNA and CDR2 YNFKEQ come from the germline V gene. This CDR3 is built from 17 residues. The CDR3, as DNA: TGTGCCAGCAGCCAAGGTACGCGGGGCACGAACACCGGGGAGCTGTTTTTT. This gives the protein CASSQGTRGTNTGELFF.

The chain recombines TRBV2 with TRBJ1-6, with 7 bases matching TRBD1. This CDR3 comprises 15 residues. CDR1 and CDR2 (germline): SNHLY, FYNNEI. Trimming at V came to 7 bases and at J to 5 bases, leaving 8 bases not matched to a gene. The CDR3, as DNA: TGTGCCAGCACCGGACAGGTCATTGATAATTCACCCCTCCACTTT. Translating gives CASTGQVIDNSPLHF.

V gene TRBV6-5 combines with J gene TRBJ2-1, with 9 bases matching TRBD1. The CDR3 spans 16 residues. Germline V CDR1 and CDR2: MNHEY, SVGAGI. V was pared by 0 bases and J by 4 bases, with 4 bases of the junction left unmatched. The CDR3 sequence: CASSYSKGTGYNEQFF. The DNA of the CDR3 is TGTGCCAGCAGTTACTCTAAGGGGACAGGGTACAATGAGCAGTTCTTC.

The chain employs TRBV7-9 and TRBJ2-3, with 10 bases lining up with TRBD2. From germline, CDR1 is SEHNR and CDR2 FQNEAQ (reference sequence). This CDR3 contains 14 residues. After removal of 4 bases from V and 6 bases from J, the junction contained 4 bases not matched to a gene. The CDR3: CASSSSGGRDTQYF. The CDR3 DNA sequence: TGTGCCAGCAGCTCTAGCGGGGGACGGGATACGCAGTATTTT.

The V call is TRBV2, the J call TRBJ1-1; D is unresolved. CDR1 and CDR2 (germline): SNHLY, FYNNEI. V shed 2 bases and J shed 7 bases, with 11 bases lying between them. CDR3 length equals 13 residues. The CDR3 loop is CASSERREDEAFF. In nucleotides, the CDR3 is TGTGCCAGCAGTGAAAGGAGGGAGGATGAAGCTTTCTTT. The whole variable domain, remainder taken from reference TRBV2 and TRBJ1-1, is EPEVTQTPSHQVTQMGQEVILRCVPISNHLYFYWYRQILGQKVEFLVSFYNNEISEKSEIFDDQFSVERPDGSNFTLKIRSTKLEDSAMYFCASSERREDEAFFGQGTRLTVV.

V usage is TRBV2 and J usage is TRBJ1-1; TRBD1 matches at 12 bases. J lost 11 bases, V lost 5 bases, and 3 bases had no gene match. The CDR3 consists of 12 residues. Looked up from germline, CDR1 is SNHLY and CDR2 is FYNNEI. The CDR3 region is CASSWDRGHAFF. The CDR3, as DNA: TGTGCCAGCAGTTGGGACAGGGGGCACGCTTTCTTT.

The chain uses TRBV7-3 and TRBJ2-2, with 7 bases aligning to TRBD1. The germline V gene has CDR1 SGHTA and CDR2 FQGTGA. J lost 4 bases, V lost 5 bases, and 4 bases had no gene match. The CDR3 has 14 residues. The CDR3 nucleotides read TGTGCCAGCAGCGTACCAGGGGGCACCGGGGAGCTGTTTTTT. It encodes CASSVPGGTGELFF. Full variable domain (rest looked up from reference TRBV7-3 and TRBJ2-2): GAGVSQTPSNKVTEKGKYVELRCDPISGHTALYWYRQSLGQGPEFLIYFQGTGAADDSGLPNDRFFAVRPEGSVSTLKIQRTERGDSAVYLCASSVPGGTGELFFGEGSRLTVL.